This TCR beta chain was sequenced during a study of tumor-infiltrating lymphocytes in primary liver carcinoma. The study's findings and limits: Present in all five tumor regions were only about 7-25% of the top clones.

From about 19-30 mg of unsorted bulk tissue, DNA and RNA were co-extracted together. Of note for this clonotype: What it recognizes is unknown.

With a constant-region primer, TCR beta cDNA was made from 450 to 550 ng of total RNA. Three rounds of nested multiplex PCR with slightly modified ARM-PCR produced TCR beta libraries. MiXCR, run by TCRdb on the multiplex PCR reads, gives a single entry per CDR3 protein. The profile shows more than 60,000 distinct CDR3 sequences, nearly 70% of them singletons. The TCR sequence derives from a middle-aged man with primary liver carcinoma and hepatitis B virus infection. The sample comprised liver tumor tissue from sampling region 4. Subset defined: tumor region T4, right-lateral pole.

CDR3 nucleotides: TGCAGCGTTGACACATCGGGCAGTTCCTACGAGCAGTACTTC. As protein: CSVDTSGSSYEQYF. V gene TRBV29-1 combines with J gene TRBJ2-7, with D uncertain. The CDR3 has 14 residues. Trimming pared 3 bases from V and 1 base from J, leaving 13 bases between. The germline CDR1 and CDR2 sequences are SQVTM and ANQGSEA.